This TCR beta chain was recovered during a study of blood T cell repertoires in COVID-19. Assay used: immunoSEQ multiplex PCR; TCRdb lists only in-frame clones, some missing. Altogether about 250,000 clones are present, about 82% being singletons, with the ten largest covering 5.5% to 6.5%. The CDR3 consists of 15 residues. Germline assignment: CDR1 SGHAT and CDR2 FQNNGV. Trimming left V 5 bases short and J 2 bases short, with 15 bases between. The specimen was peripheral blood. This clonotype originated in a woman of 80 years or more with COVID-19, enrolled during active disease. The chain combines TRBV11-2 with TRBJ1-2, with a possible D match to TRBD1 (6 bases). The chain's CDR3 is CASSLTGYTNYGYTF. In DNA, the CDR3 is TGTGCCAGCAGCCTGACAGGTTATACCAACTATGGCTACACCTTC.